This entry lists 20 T cell receptor beta chains sequenced from one sample in a study of T cells after yellow fever vaccination. TCRdb recomputed calls from the 5' RACE reads with MiXCR, one row per CDR3 protein. Of fewer than 650,000 distinct CDR3 sequences detected, 21% appear once; the ten largest clones hold approximately 16%. The input for sequencing was PBMCs, taken roughly 23 days after the first yellow fever vaccination. These receptors came from a man aged 18-30 years who received the YFV17D yellow fever vaccine.

This clonotype was recorded many times. This chain joins TRBV5-4 and TRBJ2-5, with 10 bases aligning to TRBD2. J was trimmed by 4 bases and V by 4 bases; bases with no gene match: 4. This CDR3 has 14 residues. From germline, CDR1 is SGHNT and CDR2 YYREEE (reference sequence). As DNA, the CDR3 is TGTGCCAGCAGCCAGACTAGCGGGCCAGAGACCCAGTACTTC. Translated, it gives CASSQTSGPETQYF.

J is TRBJ2-6 and V is TRBV20-1; D may be TRBD2 (5 bases). The CDR3 runs 16 residues. V lost 6 bases, J lost 0 bases, and 15 bases lay in between. Germline V gene lookup returns CDR1 DFQATT and CDR2 SNEGSKA (reference sequence). CDR3 in amino acids: CSAPDSAGSGANVLTF. The CDR3 nucleotides are TGCAGTGCCCCCGATTCGGCGGGCTCTGGGGCCAACGTCCTGACTTTC.

V and J are TRBV10-3 and TRBJ2-3, with 8 nucleotides matching TRBD2. The germline V gene encodes CDR1 ENHRY and CDR2 SYGVKD. This CDR3 is built from 14 residues. V trimming: 9 bases; J trimming: 3 bases; junction bases outside the gene matches: 8. The chain's CDR3 is CAIFSGGRTDTQYF. CDR3 in DNA: TGTGCCATTTTCTCGGGGGGGCGGACAGATACGCAGTATTTT.

This chain links TRBV7-9 with TRBJ2-3; possible D gene TRBD1, 6 bases. Per the germline V gene, CDR1 is SEHNR and CDR2 is FQNEAQ (reference sequence). The CDR3 extends over 14 amino acids. Trimming stripped 7 bases from V and 0 bases from J, with 11 bases between. Written as DNA, the CDR3 is TGTGCCAGCAACCTACAGGGAAGCACAGATACGCAGTATTTT. This sequence encodes CASNLQGSTDTQYF.

This sequence joins TRBV12-3 or TRBV12-4 and TRBJ2-1; 13 positions match TRBD2. The CDR3 totals 15 residues. V trimming: 8 bases; J trimming: 0 bases; junction bases outside the gene matches: 1. CDR3: CASRTSGSSYNEQFF. CDR3 nucleotide sequence: TGTGCCAGCCGGACTAGCGGGAGCTCCTACAATGAGCAGTTCTTC.

The rearrangement uses TRBV19 and TRBJ1-2; tentatively, D is TRBD1 (5 bases). V lost 2 bases and J 5 bases, leaving 9 bases between the germline ends. The CDR3 is made up of 13 amino acids. Germline V gives CDR1 LNHDA, CDR2 SQIVND (reference sequence). CDR3 loop: CASSITTGYGYTF. As DNA, the CDR3 is TGTGCCAGTAGTATAACAACAGGATATGGCTACACCTTC.

There are a few counts of this clonotype. The gene calls are TRBV12-3 or TRBV12-4 and TRBJ1-6; 7 nucleotides match TRBD1. V gave up 6 bases and J gave up 9 bases; unmatched junction bases: 5. CDR3 size: 13 residues. The CDR3: CASRTGSISPLHF. For the CDR3, the DNA is TGTGCCAGCAGGACAGGGAGTATTTCACCCCTCCACTTT.

The chain combines TRBV7-2 with TRBJ1-4; 7 bases line up with TRBD1. This CDR3 comprises 15 residues. The V and J ends lost 5 bases and 5 bases, in that order; junction bases with no gene match: 8. The germline V gene encodes CDR1 SGHTA and CDR2 FQGNSA. CDR3 in amino acids: CASSKNGQENEKLFF. CDR3 DNA sequence: TGTGCCAGCAGCAAAAACGGACAGGAGAATGAAAAACTGTTTTTT.

The chain couples TRBV7-2 to TRBJ1-2; D perhaps matches TRBD1 (6 bases). CDR3 length equals 14 residues. CDR1 and CDR2 (germline): SGHTA, FQGNSA. V gave up 5 bases and J gave up 4 bases, with 14 bases separating them. The CDR3 DNA reads as TGTGCCAGCAGCCCCGGGGGCCAGAGCTATGGCTACACCTTC. Translating it yields CASSPGGQSYGYTF.

The chain links TRBV12-3 or TRBV12-4 to TRBJ1-1; 8 nucleotides match TRBD1. With V trimmed by 6 bases and J by 8 bases, 8 bases remained unmatched. CDR3 length: 13 residues. Here the CDR3 DNA reads TGTGCCAGCAGGGAGGGACAGGCCACAGAAGCTTTCTTT. It codes for CASREGQATEAFF.

The rearrangement links TRBV7-2 to TRBJ1-4; 7 bases are a match to TRBD1. Germline trimming cut 3 bases from V and 7 bases from J; bases unmatched to any gene: 8. Germline values: CDR1 SGHTA, CDR2 FQGNSA. CDR3 length: 15 amino acids. The CDR3 region is CASSLVSQGGEKLFF. The CDR3 nucleotides are TGTGCCAGCAGCTTGGTCTCGCAGGGGGGTGAAAAACTGTTTTTT. The variable domain in full, completed from reference TRBV7-2 and TRBJ1-4, reads GAGVSQSPSNKVTEKGKDVELRCDPISGHTALYWYRQSLGQGLEFLIYFQGNSAPDKSGLPSDRFSAERTGGSVSTLTIQRTQQEDSAVYLCASSLVSQGGEKLFFGSGTQLSVL.

V and J are TRBV9 and TRBJ1-2; TRBD1 is a possible D gene (5 bases). V dropped 3 bases and J dropped 8 bases, with 17 bases sitting between them. The CDR3 runs to 14 residues. Germline CDR1 is SGDLS and CDR2 is YYNGEE. The CDR3 protein is CASSEELGVGGYTF. CDR3 coding DNA: TGTGCCAGCAGCGAAGAATTAGGGGTGGGGGGCTACACCTTC. Together with reference TRBV9 and TRBJ1-2, the CDR3 gives the full variable domain: DSGVTQTPKHLITATGQRVTLRCSPRSGDLSVYWYQQSLDQGLQFLIQYYNGEERAKGNILERFSAQQFPDLHSELNLSSLELGDSALYFCASSEELGVGGYTFGSGTRLTVV.

V and J are TRBV6-2 or TRBV6-3 and TRBJ2-2; 8 bases line up with TRBD2. The length of the CDR3 is 13 residues. With 8 bases clipped from V and 5 bases from J, the junction kept 4 bases outside the gene matches. The germline V gene encodes CDR1 MNHEY and CDR2 SVGEGT. CDR3: CASGRGGTGELFF. The CDR3 nucleotides read TGTGCCAGCGGTCGGGGGGGAACCGGGGAGCTGTTTTTT.

CDR3 nucleotides: TGTGCCAGCAGTGAGGGGCCGAACAATCAGCCCCAGCATTTT. Translated: CASSEGPNNQPQHF. The chain employs TRBV2 and TRBJ1-5; tentatively, D is TRBD1 (5 bases). V was cut by 3 bases and J by 3 bases, with 9 bases left in between. CDR1 and CDR2 (germline): SNHLY, FYNNEI. This CDR3 is built from 14 residues. Full variable domain (rest looked up from reference TRBV2 and TRBJ1-5): EPEVTQTPSHQVTQMGQEVILRCVPISNHLYFYWYRQILGQKVEFLVSFYNNEISEKSEIFDDQFSVERPDGSNFTLKIRSTKLEDSAMYFCASSEGPNNQPQHFGDGTRLSIL.

The CDR3 region has the DNA TGTGCCAGCAGGGGGGCTCCGTCGGTCCAGGAGGGGTATTACGAGCAGTACTTC. This translates into CASRGAPSVQEGYYEQYF. This rearrangement joins TRBV6-2 or TRBV6-3 to TRBJ2-7; D might be TRBD1 or TRBD2, each matching 6 bases. V dropped 6 bases and J dropped 4 bases, with 28 bases sitting between them. Germline CDR1 reads MNHEY; CDR2 reads SVGEGT. The CDR3 is 18 residues long.

This clonotype was counted between two and nine times. The chain is built from TRBV7-9 and TRBJ2-5, with a weak D call TRBD2 (7 bases). Germline CDR1 reads SEHNR; CDR2 reads FQNEAQ (reference sequence). Trimming left V 10 bases short and J 5 bases short, with 14 bases between. This CDR3 comprises 12 residues. For the CDR3, the DNA is TGTGCCAAAGGGGGGGCGGAGGAGACCCAGTACTTC. Protein sequence: CAKGGAEETQYF.

This clonotype has a handful of counts. This sequence joins TRBV28 and TRBJ2-5; the D gene is possibly TRBD1 (6 bases). The ends were cut back, 4 bases at V and 0 bases at J, with 9 bases in the middle. This CDR3 has 14 amino acids. CDR1 MDHEN and CDR2 SYDVKM come from the germline V gene. CDR3 nucleotide sequence: TGTGCCAGCAGTTGGACAGCGTACCAAGAGACCCAGTACTTC. Protein product: CASSWTAYQETQYF.

In this sample, this clonotype turned up a few times. V gene TRBV4-2 combines with J gene TRBJ1-1; D call uncertain. The CDR3 is 13 amino acids. Germline V lookup: CDR1 LGHNA, CDR2 YNFKEQ. The V gene lost 0 bases and the J gene lost 0 bases, with 2 bases spanning the gap. Here the CDR3 reads CASSQDVNTEAFF. As DNA, the CDR3 is TGTGCCAGCAGCCAAGATGTGAACACTGAAGCTTTCTTT.

This clonotype has only a few counts. This chain uses TRBV10-3 with TRBJ2-3; 11 bases fit TRBD2. Trimming cost V 4 bases and J 3 bases; bases outside gene matches: 3. The CDR3 runs to 15 residues. Germline CDR1 and CDR2: ENHRY and SYGVKD. The CDR3 is CAISATSGVTDTQYF. The CDR3 DNA sequence: TGTGCCATCAGTGCGACTAGCGGGGTAACAGATACGCAGTATTTT.

This chain links TRBV6-2 or TRBV6-3 with TRBJ2-1, with TRBD2 matching 10 bases. The trim removed 6 bases at V and 3 bases at J, leaving 2 bases unmatched. Germline assignment: CDR1 MNHEY and CDR2 SVGEGT. This CDR3 has 14 residues. The CDR3 reads CASSGTSDYNEQFF. In DNA, the CDR3 is TGTGCCAGCAGCGGGACTAGCGACTACAATGAGCAGTTCTTC.